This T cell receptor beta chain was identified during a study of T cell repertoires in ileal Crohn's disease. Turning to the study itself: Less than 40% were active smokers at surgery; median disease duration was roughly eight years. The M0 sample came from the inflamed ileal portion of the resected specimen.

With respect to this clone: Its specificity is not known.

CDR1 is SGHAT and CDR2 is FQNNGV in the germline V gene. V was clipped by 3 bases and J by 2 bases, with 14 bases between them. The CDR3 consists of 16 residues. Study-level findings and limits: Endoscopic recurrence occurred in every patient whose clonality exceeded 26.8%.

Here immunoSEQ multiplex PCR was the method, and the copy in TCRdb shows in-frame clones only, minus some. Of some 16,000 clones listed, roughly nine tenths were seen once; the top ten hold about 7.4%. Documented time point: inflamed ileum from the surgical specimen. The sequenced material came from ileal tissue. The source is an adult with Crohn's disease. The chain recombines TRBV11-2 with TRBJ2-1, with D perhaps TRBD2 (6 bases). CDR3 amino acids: CASSFPLRGTYNEQFF. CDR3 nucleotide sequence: TGTGCCAGCAGCTTTCCTCTTCGGGGGACCTACAATGAGCAGTTCTTC.